Listed below are T cell receptor beta chains from one sample, sequenced in a study of cytomegalovirus exposure and HLA in healthy donors. Using immunoSEQ multiplex PCR, the repertoire was profiled, and TCRdb retains in-frame clones only, with some absent. Of more than 90,000 clones detected, under 80% appear once; the ten largest clones hold more than 9%. The material sequenced was PBMCs. These receptors all stem from a woman between 45 and 60 years old in good health and CMV-seropositive. CDR3s include the opening cysteine and the closing phenylalanine or tryptophan. The order of the fields is V gene, J gene, clone size, D gene, CDR3 protein, CDR3 DNA. D genes are given only for firm matches. A clone size is listed for some rows: how often the clone was seen (once, few, many), or a class if it is expanded.

>TRBV19|TRBJ1-4|few|.
CASSKWQNEKLFF
TGTGCCAGTAGTAAATGGCAGAATGAAAAACTGTTTTTT
>TRBV7-2|TRBJ1-2|.|TRBD1
CASSSQGAGGYTF
TGTGCCAGCAGCTCCCAGGGGGCTGGTGGCTACACCTTC
>TRBV21-1|TRBJ2-2|.|.
CASSKCHGTGELFF
TGTGCCAGCAGCAAATGCCACGGCACCGGGGAGCTGTTTTTT
>TRBV29-1|TRBJ1-2|.|TRBD1
CSAAGGQNYGYTF
TGCAGCGCCGCGGGGGGACAGAACTATGGCTACACCTTC
>TRBV9|TRBJ2-5|.|TRBD1
CASSVGTGGQETQYF
TGTGCCAGCAGCGTAGGAACAGGGGGTCAAGAGACCCAGTACTTC
>TRBV6-5|TRBJ2-7|few|.
CASSDPGTYEQYF
TGTGCCAGCAGTGACCCGGGGACCTACGAGCAGTACTTC
>TRBV6-1|TRBJ1-1|.|TRBD1
CASSDAGQANTEAFF
TGTGCCAGCAGTGATGCAGGACAGGCGAACACTGAAGCTTTCTTT
>TRBV2|TRBJ2-5|once|TRBD2
CASSEGSGGAETQYF
TGTGCCAGCAGTGAGGGTAGCGGGGGGGCGGAGACCCAGTACTTC
>TRBV7-7|TRBJ2-1|.|TRBD1
CASSLVGQGIGEQFF
TGTGCCAGCAGCTTAGTGGGACAGGGGATCGGTGAGCAGTTCTTC
>TRBV6-6|TRBJ1-1|.|TRBD1
CASRPGQGRNTEVFF
TGTGCCAGCAGGCCCGGACAGGGTCGGAACACTGAAGTTTTCTTT
>TRBV4-2|TRBJ1-1|.|.
CASSQPWGEQNTEAFF
TGTGCCAGCAGCCAACCTTGGGGGGAACAGAACACTGAAGCTTTCTTT
>TRBV15|TRBJ1-1|.|.
CATSTHREGAFF
TGTGCCACCAGCACACACAGGGAGGGGGCTTTCTTT
>TRBV21-1|TRBJ1-1|.|.
CASRKLSTGGLNTEAFF
TGTGCCAGCAGGAAACTGTCGACAGGGGGCTTGAACACTGAAGCTTTCTTT
>TRBV29-1|TRBJ2-1|.|TRBD2
CSVLSGSPINEQFF
TGCAGCGTTCTAAGCGGGAGTCCGATCAATGAGCAGTTCTTC
>TRBV6-5|TRBJ2-3|.|.
CASSPWDTNTDTQYF
TGTGCCAGCAGTCCCTGGGACACCAACACAGATACGCAGTATTTT
>TRBV19|TRBJ1-3|.|.
CASSKPQDSGNTIYF
TGTGCCAGTAGTAAACCACAGGACTCTGGAAACACCATATATTTT
>TRBV21-1|TRBJ2-3|few|.
CASSITIAGKQYF
TGTGCCAGCAGCATAACGATAGCGGGGAAGCAGTATTTT
>TRBV10-3|TRBJ1-2|.|TRBD1
CAISEEGANGYTF
TGTGCCATCAGTGAGGAGGGGGCAAATGGCTACACCTTC
>TRBV2|TRBJ2-5|.|TRBD1
CASRGRGQGETQYF
TGTGCCAGCAGGGGCAGGGGGCAAGGGGAGACCCAGTACTTC
>TRBV6-6|TRBJ2-3|.|.
CASSWAGKTDTQYF
TGTGCCAGCAGTTGGGCAGGGAAGACAGATACGCAGTATTTT
>TRBV11-2|TRBJ1-1|.|.
CASSLALIGEAFF
TGTGCCAGCAGCTTAGCTTTGATCGGTGAAGCTTTCTTT
>TRBV6-5|TRBJ2-7|.|.
CASSSTGINYEQYF
TGTGCCAGCAGCTCGACAGGAATCAATTACGAGCAGTACTTC
>TRBV11-2|TRBJ2-1|.|TRBD1
CASSLGQTYNEQFF
TGTGCCAGCAGCCTGGGACAGACTTACAATGAGCAGTTCTTC
>TRBV5-4|TRBJ1-2|once|TRBD1
CASSFFASGGNGYTF
TGTGCCAGCAGCTTCTTCGCGTCAGGGGGGAACGGCTACACCTTC
>TRBV19|TRBJ1-6|few|TRBD1
CASSSGQGRLPLHF
TGTGCCAGTAGTAGTGGACAGGGTAGGTTACCCCTCCACTTT
>TRBV1|TRBJ1-1|.|.
CTSSQDKPGSEAFF
TGCACCAGCAGCCAAGATAAACCGGGTTCTGAAGCTTTCTTT
>TRBV19|TRBJ2-5|.|TRBD2
CASSTGTSVQETQYF
TGTGCCAGTAGTACAGGGACTAGCGTCCAAGAGACCCAGTACTTC
>TRBV4-2|TRBJ1-5|few|TRBD1
CASSQDHFAGGQPQHF
TGTGCCAGCAGCCAAGATCATTTCGCAGGGGGTCAGCCCCAGCATTTT
>TRBV5-1|TRBJ1-2|.|TRBD1
CASSLDTGQGVYTF
TGCGCCAGCAGCTTGGATACGGGACAGGGGGTATATACCTTC
>TRBV4-2|TRBJ1-5|.|.
CASSPWELGWGNQPQHF
TGTGCCAGCAGCCCATGGGAGTTGGGGTGGGGCAATCAGCCCCAGCATTTT
>TRBV6-5|TRBJ1-2|.|TRBD1
CASSYGDRGSYGYTF
TGTGCCAGCAGTTATGGGGACAGGGGATCCTATGGCTACACCTTC
>TRBV18|TRBJ1-2|.|TRBD1
CASSPGQERGGYTF
TGTGCCAGCTCACCCGGACAGGAACGGGGTGGCTACACCTTC
>TRBV6-5|TRBJ1-5|once|.
CASTSGAGPNQPQHF
TGTGCCAGCACCAGCGGTGCCGGACCCAATCAGCCCCAGCATTTT
>TRBV18|TRBJ2-3|.|.
CATDFTGSDTQYF
TGTGCCACCGATTTTACAGGGTCCGATACGCAGTATTTT
>TRBV7-2|TRBJ2-3|.|TRBD1
CASSQRRAAGTGDTQYF
TGTGCCAGCAGCCAGCGGCGGGCGGCAGGGACAGGCGATACGCAGTATTTT
>TRBV15|TRBJ2-5|.|.
CATSRDPGVYETQYF
TGTGCCACCAGCAGAGATCCGGGGGTCTACGAGACCCAGTACTTC
>TRBV5-1|TRBJ2-2|.|TRBD2
CASSLVLAGAAGELFF
TGCGCCAGCAGCTTAGTCCTAGCGGGGGCGGCCGGGGAGCTGTTTTTT
>TRBV4-1|TRBJ1-3|.|.
CASSQEGSHGSSGNTIYF
TGCGCCAGCAGCCAGGAGGGCTCGCACGGGAGCTCTGGAAACACCATATATTTT
>TRBV5-1|TRBJ2-1|.|.
CASSPRTQGISYNEQFF
TGCGCCAGCAGCCCGAGGACCCAGGGAATTTCCTACAATGAGCAGTTCTTC
>TRBV4-3|TRBJ2-6|.|.
CASSQLSSGANVLTF
TGCGCCAGCAGCCAACTTAGCTCTGGGGCCAACGTCCTGACTTTC
>TRBV6-1|TRBJ1-4|.|.
CASSEAMGLSGGEKLFF
TGTGCCAGCAGTGAAGCCATGGGATTATCGGGGGGCGAAAAACTGTTTTTT
>TRBV5-1|TRBJ1-2|.|.
CASSLAGGGSGYTF
TGCGCCAGCAGCTTGGCCGGGGGGGGCTCTGGCTACACCTTC